Following are 29 T cell receptor beta chains from one sample sequenced in a study of blood T cell repertoires in COVID-19. Clones were sequenced by immunoSEQ multiplex PCR, and TCRdb holds only the in-frame ones, with some missing. This table holds just over 150,000 clones, about 79% found once. Sequencing was done on a sample of peripheral blood. These receptors all come from a woman between 45 and 60 years old with acute or convalescent COVID-19.

The chain has TRBV5-1 and TRBJ2-3; 10 bases align to TRBD2. The V gene end was trimmed by 1 base and the J gene end by 4 bases; junction bases not matched to a gene: 6. The CDR3 is 16 residues long. Germline CDR1 SGHRS, CDR2 YFSETQ. The CDR3 DNA is TGCGCCAGCAGCTTGACTCTAGCGGGGGTCTCAGATACGCAGTATTTT. This translates into CASSLTLAGVSDTQYF.

The chain recombines TRBV7-2 with TRBJ1-6, with 12 bases aligning to TRBD1. Looked up from germline, CDR1 is SGHTA and CDR2 is FQGNSA. This CDR3 region has 15 residues. With V trimmed by 2 bases and J by 9 bases, 2 bases remained unmatched. The CDR3 loop reads CASSLMGQGASPLHF. The DNA of the CDR3 is TGTGCCAGCAGCTTAATGGGACAGGGGGCTTCACCCCTCCACTTT.

The chain has TRBV30 and TRBJ2-6; possibly TRBD2 for D (5 bases). The CDR3 contains 19 residues. Germline CDR1 and CDR2: GTSNPN and SVGIG (reference sequence). Trimming stripped 0 bases from V and 2 bases from J, with 20 bases between. CDR3 in amino acids: CAWSVLEGRGFPGANVLTF. The CDR3 nucleotides read TGTGCCTGGAGTGTACTAGAAGGTCGAGGGTTCCCTGGGGCCAACGTCCTGACTTTC.

This rearrangement joins TRBV10-3 to TRBJ2-1; maybe TRBD1 (6 bases). Germline-derived CDR1 and CDR2 are ENHRY and SYGVKD. Trimming stripped 7 bases from V and 0 bases from J, with 13 bases between. This CDR3 comprises 15 residues. This CDR3 is CAITWGQGSYNEQFF. The DNA for the CDR3 is TGTGCCATCACGTGGGGGCAGGGCTCCTACAATGAGCAGTTCTTC.

This chain connects TRBV2 to TRBJ2-1; the match to TRBD1 covers 7 bases. The CDR3 covers 14 residues. The germline gives CDR1 SNHLY, CDR2 FYNNEI. The V and J ends lost 6 bases and 6 bases, in that order; junction bases with no gene match: 8. DNA for the CDR3: TGTGCCAGCAGGGCCGGGACAGAGACCAATGAGCAGTTCTTC. Amino acid sequence: CASRAGTETNEQFF.

The chain is built from TRBV19 and TRBJ1-2; D possibly corresponds to TRBD1 (6 bases). The V gene's germline CDR1 is LNHDA and CDR2 SQIVND (reference sequence). The CDR3 covers 11 residues. The ends were cut back, 10 bases at V and 5 bases at J, with 11 bases in the middle. The DNA of the CDR3 is TGTGCCACTACAGGGTATTATGGCTACACCTTC. Translation: CATTGYYGYTF.

This chain uses TRBV19 with TRBJ2-3; D might be TRBD1 (6 bases). Germline V lookup: CDR1 LNHDA, CDR2 SQIVND (reference sequence). There are 14 residues in the CDR3. V lost 4 bases to trimming and J lost 5 bases, with 13 bases between them. CDR3 DNA: TGTGCCAGTAGTAGTCAGGGGTGGATAGATACGCAGTATTTT. It specifies CASSSQGWIDTQYF. Drawing the rest from reference TRBV19 and TRBJ2-3, the complete variable domain is DGGITQSPKYLFRKEGQNVTLSCEQNLNHDAMYWYRQDPGQGLRLIYYSQIVNDFQKGDIAEGYSVSREKKESFPLTVTSAQKNPTAFYLCASSSQGWIDTQYFGPGTRLTVL.

This sequence joins TRBV6-5 and TRBJ1-2, with D tentatively TRBD1 (5 bases). Germline V gene data show CDR1 as MNHEY and CDR2 as SVGAGI. There are 14 residues in the CDR3. V lost 6 bases and J lost 5, with 16 bases in between. DNA for the CDR3: TGTGCCAGCAGGTCTACAGGAGTAGCATATGGCTACACCTTC. It is translated as CASRSTGVAYGYTF.

There are a few counts of this clone. The chain recombines TRBV2 with TRBJ1-4; D may be TRBD1 (5 bases). This CDR3 has 14 amino acids. Germline V CDR1 and CDR2: SNHLY, FYNNEI. With 8 bases removed from V and 8 bases from J, the gap between germline ends came to 18 bases. CDR3 nucleotide sequence: TGTGCCAGCGAATACAGCGGGGGTCGGGAAAAACTGTTTTTT. Translating gives CASEYSGGREKLFF. The full variable domain, completed using reference TRBV2 and TRBJ1-4, is EPEVTQTPSHQVTQMGQEVILRCVPISNHLYFYWYRQILGQKVEFLVSFYNNEISEKSEIFDDQFSVERPDGSNFTLKIRSTKLEDSAMYFCASEYSGGREKLFFGSGTQLSVL.

The J gene is TRBJ1-5, the V gene TRBV6-5; D is possibly TRBD1 (6 bases). Trimming shortened V by 6 bases and J by 1 base, and 13 bases separated the two germline ends. Germline V gene data show CDR1 as MNHEY and CDR2 as SVGAGI. This CDR3 is built from 15 residues. CDR3 sequence: CASRLNGQSNQPQHF. The CDR3 DNA reads TGTGCCAGCAGGCTCAACGGACAGAGCAATCAGCCCCAGCATTTT.

The chain couples TRBV28 to TRBJ1-3, with TRBD1 matching over 9 bases. With V trimmed by 7 bases and J by 4 bases, 17 bases remained unmatched. The CDR3 length is 18 residues. Germline V CDR1 and CDR2: MDHEN, SYDVKM. The CDR3 loop reads CASIRRRGTGRDGNTIYF. The CDR3, as DNA: TGTGCCAGCATTCGTAGGCGAGGGACAGGGAGGGACGGAAACACCATATATTTT.

The chain couples TRBV30 to TRBJ2-3; 7 positions agree with TRBD2. Unmatched junction bases numbered 8, after V lost 8 bases and J lost 9 bases. The CDR3 covers 11 residues. The germline V gene has CDR1 GTSNPN and CDR2 SVGIG (reference sequence). The CDR3 sequence is CAHSLGGTQYF. The DNA of the CDR3 is TGTGCCCACAGCCTCGGGGGGACGCAGTATTTT.

This clone has just a few counts. The rearrangement joins TRBV30 to TRBJ1-2; D is perhaps TRBD1 (6 bases). Germline V gene data show CDR1 as GTSNPN and CDR2 as SVGIG (reference sequence). This CDR3 spans 12 amino acids. The V end was cut by 4 bases, the J end by 8 bases, with 14 bases between. In DNA, the CDR3 is TGTGCCTGGAACTTGTACAGGGAGGGCTACACCTTC. Encoded protein: CAWNLYREGYTF.

The chain employs TRBV6-2 or TRBV6-3 and TRBJ2-3; D perhaps matches TRBD2 (5 bases). Trimming removed 0 bases at V and 3 bases at J, with 13 bases between. In germline, CDR1 is MNHEY, CDR2 SVGEGT. There are 16 residues in the CDR3. The chain's CDR3 is CASSYSPAVGTDTQYF. The DNA for the CDR3 is TGTGCCAGCAGTTACTCACCAGCGGTGGGGACAGATACGCAGTATTTT.

The gene calls are TRBV2 and TRBJ2-1, with D possibly being TRBD2 (5 bases). Trimming shortened V by 8 bases and J by 7 bases, and 15 bases separated the two germline ends. This CDR3 has 13 amino acids. Germline assignment: CDR1 SNHLY and CDR2 FYNNEI. CDR3 in amino acids: CASGLSRGNEQFF. DNA of the CDR3: TGTGCCAGCGGGCTTTCCCGCGGGAATGAGCAGTTCTTC. The full variable domain, in which reference TRBV2 and TRBJ2-1 provide the parts outside the CDR3, is EPEVTQTPSHQVTQMGQEVILRCVPISNHLYFYWYRQILGQKVEFLVSFYNNEISEKSEIFDDQFSVERPDGSNFTLKIRSTKLEDSAMYFCASGLSRGNEQFFGPGTRLTVL.

The V gene is TRBV20-1, the J gene TRBJ2-7; 7 bases are shared with TRBD2. Looked up from germline, CDR1 is DFQATT and CDR2 is SNEGSKA (reference sequence). The CDR3 loop spans 14 amino acids. V lost 6 bases and J lost 3; bases outside the gene matches: 11. CDR3 in amino acids: CSASSLGGIYEQYF. CDR3 DNA: TGCAGTGCCAGTAGTTTGGGGGGGATCTACGAGCAGTACTTC.

This chain connects TRBV2 to TRBJ1-4; maybe TRBD1 (6 bases). Trimming cost V 7 bases and J 3 bases, with 9 bases left between them. The length of the CDR3 is 13 residues. From germline, CDR1 is SNHLY and CDR2 FYNNEI. The CDR3 sequence is CASTRGPNEKLFF. The CDR3 nucleotides are TGTGCCAGCACCAGGGGTCCTAATGAAAAACTGTTTTTT. Supplemented by reference TRBV2 and TRBJ1-4, the full variable domain reads EPEVTQTPSHQVTQMGQEVILRCVPISNHLYFYWYRQILGQKVEFLVSFYNNEISEKSEIFDDQFSVERPDGSNFTLKIRSTKLEDSAMYFCASTRGPNEKLFFGSGTQLSVL.

V gene TRBV14 combines with J gene TRBJ2-2, with a weak D call TRBD2 (6 bases). Trimming stripped 6 bases from V and 1 base from J, with 12 bases between. CDR1 and CDR2 from the germline V gene are SGHDN and FVKESK. CDR3 length: 15 amino acids. CDR3 sequence: CASRKGTQNTGELFF. The CDR3 bases are TGTGCCAGCAGAAAAGGGACTCAGAACACCGGGGAGCTGTTTTTT.

The chain joins TRBV5-6 to TRBJ1-2; D is uncertain. The germline V and J ends were trimmed by 2 bases and 4 bases, with 6 bases remaining between them. Germline V gene lookup returns CDR1 SGHDT and CDR2 YYEEEE. The CDR3 runs 12 residues. The chain's CDR3 is CASSFGAYGYTF. Written as DNA, the CDR3 is TGTGCCAGCAGCTTCGGTGCCTATGGCTACACCTTC.

As DNA, the CDR3 is TGTGCCAGCAGCCAATTACTAGCGGGAGGCCTAGATACGCAGTATTTT. Protein product: CASSQLLAGGLDTQYF. The V and J genes are TRBV3-1 (or the pseudogene TRBV3-2) and TRBJ2-3, with 12 positions matching TRBD2. Trimming cost V 2 bases and J 5 bases; bases outside gene matches: 5. Germline CDR1 LGHDT, CDR2 YNNKEL (reference sequence). The CDR3 covers 16 residues.

The rearrangement links TRBV18 to TRBJ2-5; 7 bases line up with TRBD1. This CDR3 comprises 13 residues. The trim removed 6 bases at V and 4 bases at J, leaving 5 bases unmatched. Looked up from germline, CDR1 is KGHSH and CDR2 is LQKENI. The CDR3 DNA reads as TGTGCCAGCTCGCGAGACAGGGTAGAGACCCAGTACTTC. It is translated as CASSRDRVETQYF.

CDR3 amino acids: CASRRGPTSTDTQYF. The CDR3 DNA is TGTGCCTCTCGGCGAGGCCCGACTAGCACAGATACGCAGTATTTT. This chain connects TRBV6-5 to TRBJ2-3; D is unresolved. This CDR3 has 15 residues. In germline, CDR1 is MNHEY, CDR2 SVGAGI. The V gene lost 11 bases and the J gene lost 0 bases, with 18 bases spanning the gap.

This clone was seen a few times. J is TRBJ1-2 and V is TRBV11-2; 12 nucleotides align to TRBD1. The CDR3 extends over 15 amino acids. Germline V lookup: CDR1 SGHAT, CDR2 FQNNGV. J gave up 3 bases and V 5 bases, and 4 bases lay outside the gene matches. The CDR3 sequence is CASSPGTGGYYGYTF. The CDR3 DNA is TGTGCCAGCAGCCCCGGGACAGGGGGCTACTATGGCTACACCTTC.

The rearrangement links TRBV3-1 (or the pseudogene TRBV3-2) to TRBJ1-6; D not resolved. Trimming stripped 8 bases from V and 9 bases from J, with 14 bases between. The CDR3 has 13 residues. The germline CDR1 and CDR2 sequences are LGHDT and YNNKEL (reference sequence). The CDR3 coding sequence is TGTGCCAGCTCCCCCTACGGTATTTCACCCCTCCACTTT. Translated, it gives CASSPYGISPLHF.

In the case of this clone: This sample includes further DNA sequences coding for the same CDR3. The CDR3, as DNA: TGCGCCAGCAGCTTGGGGACAGGGGGCAATGGCTACACCTTC. This translates into CASSLGTGGNGYTF. The rearrangement joins TRBV5-1 to TRBJ1-2; 11 nucleotides agree with TRBD1. CDR1 and CDR2 from the germline V gene are SGHRS and YFSETQ. Losses at the gene ends were 0 bases for V and 6 bases for J; bases not matched to a gene: 1. The CDR3 sequence is 14 residues long. Supplemented by reference TRBV5-1 and TRBJ1-2, the full variable domain reads KAGVTQTPRYLIKTRGQQVTLSCSPISGHRSVSWYQQTPGQGLQFLFEYFSETQRNKGNFPGRFSGRQFSNSRSEMNVSTLELGDSALYLCASSLGTGGNGYTFGSGTRLTVV.

This clone was seen a few times. This chain links TRBV11-2 with TRBJ1-2; TRBD1 aligns across 8 bases. This CDR3 is 13 amino acids long. Germline V CDR1 and CDR2: SGHAT, FQNNGV. V lost 5 bases to trimming and J lost 8 bases; unmatched junction nucleotides: 7. CDR3 residues: CASSPDRGGGYTF. CDR3 DNA: TGTGCCAGCAGCCCTGACAGGGGTGGGGGCTACACCTTC.

The CDR3 DNA reads as TGTGCCAGCAGTTGGGGGGGGGAAGCTTTCTTT. This encodes CASSWGGEAFF. This chain joins TRBV27 and TRBJ1-1, with a possible D match to TRBD1 (5 bases). The CDR3 is 11 residues long. With 4 bases removed from V and 8 bases from J, the gap between germline ends came to 8 bases. The germline gives CDR1 MNHEY, CDR2 SMNVEV (reference sequence).

J is TRBJ2-7 and V is TRBV11-2; perhaps TRBD2 as D (5 bases). This CDR3 contains 15 residues. Germline V CDR1 and CDR2: SGHAT, FQNNGV. Trimming cost V 0 bases and J 0 bases, with 9 bases left between them. The CDR3: CASSLEAGNSYEQYF. CDR3 sequence (DNA): TGTGCCAGCAGCTTAGAGGCCGGGAACTCCTACGAGCAGTACTTC.

This rearrangement joins TRBV19 to TRBJ2-1, with D maybe TRBD2 (6 bases). The CDR3 spans 13 residues. Between the trimmed V and J ends, which lost 6 bases and 8 bases, there was a span of 14 bases. From germline, CDR1 is LNHDA and CDR2 SQIVND (reference sequence). The CDR3 is CASREGPLDEQFF. In DNA, the CDR3 is TGTGCCAGTAGGGAGGGCCCTCTCGATGAGCAGTTCTTC.